This TCR beta chain was recovered during a study of shared clonotypes between healthy human individuals. This clone was observed a few times. V was pared by 0 bases and J by 8 bases, with 5 bases of the junction left unmatched. Germline loops: CDR1 SGHNT, CDR2 YYREEE (reference sequence). There are 15 residues in the CDR3. Clones were sequenced by immunoSEQ multiplex PCR, and TCRdb holds only the in-frame ones, with some missing. The top ten clones hold more than 9.5% of a sample with some 200,000 clones, under 80% of them seen once. Sample: memory CD4+ T cells sorted from blood. Described subset: CD45RA-negative fraction. The source is a man under 40 in good health. The chain carries TRBV5-4 and TRBJ2-1; TRBD2 matches 10 bases. CDR3 coding DNA: TGTGCCAGCAGCTTGGTATCTAGCGGGAGTGATGAGCAGTTCTTC. Translation: CASSLVSSGSDEQFF.